This T cell receptor (beta chain) stems from a study of CDR3 diversity in severe acne. TCRdb reprocessed the PCR reads via MiXCR and lists one record per CDR3 protein. The data show fewer than 100,000 distinct CDR3 sequences, under 65% seen once. Germline-derived CDR1 and CDR2 are MNHEY and SVGAGI. The V gene end was trimmed by 6 bases and the J gene end by 2 bases; junction bases not matched to a gene: 2. This CDR3 is built from 14 residues. This clonotype was counted a few times. This TCR came from a male donor in good health, without acne. The chain combines TRBV6-5 with TRBJ2-7, with TRBD2 matching over 12 bases. Input material: blood. The CDR3 is CASRRTSGTYEQYF. The CDR3 DNA reads TGTGCCAGCAGACGGACTAGCGGGACCTACGAGCAGTACTTC.